The entry below describes one T cell receptor (beta chain). The data belong to a study of cytotoxic CD8 clonotypes in ibrutinib-treated CLL. Study-wide background: Responses: some 24 partial, 2 complete; after median roughly 63 months, roughly 14 stayed remitted, about twelve progressed.

Using immunoSEQ multiplex PCR, the repertoire was profiled, and TCRdb retains in-frame clones only, with some absent. The sample shows 110,000 to 150,000 clones, around 77% of them seen only once. The CDR3 loop spans 15 amino acids. Germline loops: CDR1 MNHEY, CDR2 SVGAGI. V gave up 7 bases and J gave up 4 bases, with 17 bases separating them. Sample: PBMCs, taken after 12 months of ibrutinib treatment. The chain uses TRBV6-5 and TRBJ2-1; weak D call: TRBD2 (6 bases). The sequence derives from a human donor with chronic lymphocytic leukemia. CDR3 loop: CASTTKLGGYNEQFF. CDR3 bases: TGTGCCAGCACCACAAAACTAGGAGGGTACAATGAGCAGTTCTTC.